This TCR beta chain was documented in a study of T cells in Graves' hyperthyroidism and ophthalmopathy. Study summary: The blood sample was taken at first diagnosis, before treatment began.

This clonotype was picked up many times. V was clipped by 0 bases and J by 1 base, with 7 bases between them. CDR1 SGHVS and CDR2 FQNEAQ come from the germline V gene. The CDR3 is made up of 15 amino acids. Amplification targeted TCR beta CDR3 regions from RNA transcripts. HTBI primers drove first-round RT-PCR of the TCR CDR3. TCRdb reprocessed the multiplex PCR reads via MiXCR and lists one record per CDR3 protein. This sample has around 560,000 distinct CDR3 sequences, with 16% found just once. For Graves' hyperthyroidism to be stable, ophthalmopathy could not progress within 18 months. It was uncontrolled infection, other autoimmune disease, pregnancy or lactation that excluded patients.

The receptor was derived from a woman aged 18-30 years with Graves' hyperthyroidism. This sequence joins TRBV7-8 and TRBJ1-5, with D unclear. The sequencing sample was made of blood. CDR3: CASSLAGPSNQPQHF. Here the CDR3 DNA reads TGTGCCAGCAGCTTAGCTGGGCCAAGCAATCAGCCCCAGCATTTT.